This T cell receptor beta chain was found in a study of T-cell memory formation after mild COVID-19. Study-wide results and limits: Researchers report contracting CD4+ clones mostly in CM and EM, with CD8+ clones in EMRA. The finding that pre-infection memory included some responding clones suggested that cross-reactive memory joined.

Trimming removed 2 bases from V and 2 bases from J, with 14 bases in between. The germline V gene has CDR1 SGHRS and CDR2 YFSETQ. The CDR3 contains 16 residues. This clonotype was observed many times. Its target is unknown. After 5'RACE with constant-segment primers, TCR alpha and TCR beta cDNA libraries carrying sample barcodes and UMIs were obtained. MiXCR, applied by TCRdb to the 5' RACE reads, yields one record per CDR3 protein. The sample has 150,000 to 200,000 distinct CDR3 sequences, under 14% seen once. The sample taken for sequencing was PBMCs or a T cell subset sorted from them (not recorded which). The chain uses TRBV5-1 and TRBJ2-1, with a weak D call TRBD2 (5 bases). This receptor was identified in a man aged 18-30 years who had mild COVID-19 (a few samples of this study predate the infection). Cell type and time point are not known. CDR3 nucleotide sequence: TGCGCCAGCAGCTTTGTTGCGGGTGAGGCCTACAATGAGCAGTTCTTC. It codes for CASSFVAGEAYNEQFF.